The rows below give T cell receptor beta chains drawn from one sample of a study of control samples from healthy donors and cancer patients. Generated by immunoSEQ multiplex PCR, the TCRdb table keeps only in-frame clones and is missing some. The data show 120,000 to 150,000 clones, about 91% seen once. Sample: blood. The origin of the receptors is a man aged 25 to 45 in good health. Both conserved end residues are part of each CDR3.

CDR3 protein: CASSLLGTSGGAVDTQYF
V gene: TRBV27
J gene: TRBJ2-3

CDR3 protein: CASSIKALTEDYSYEQYF
V gene: TRBV19
J gene: TRBJ2-7

CDR3 protein: CASSLLGPAGQPQHF
V gene: TRBV5-6
J gene: TRBJ1-5

CDR3 protein: CASSLYRTNTDTQYF
V gene: TRBV5-1
J gene: TRBJ2-3

CDR3 protein: CASSLWGGQDTQYF
V gene: TRBV5-1
J gene: TRBJ2-3

CDR3 protein: CASSQSLDRGFEQYF
V gene: TRBV14
J gene: TRBJ2-7

CDR3 protein: CAWRGSTGHYGYTF
V gene: TRBV30
J gene: TRBJ1-2

CDR3 protein: CASALTGENTEAFF
V gene: TRBV27
J gene: TRBJ1-1

CDR3 protein: CASSQEPNGNSPLHF
V gene: TRBV4-1
J gene: TRBJ1-6

CDR3 protein: CASSYDLQGQGTEAFF
V gene: TRBV6-2/TRBV6-3
J gene: TRBJ1-1

CDR3 protein: CASDRGGQPQHF
V gene: TRBV2
J gene: TRBJ1-5

CDR3 protein: CASRAGSRFTEAFF
V gene: TRBV6-5
J gene: TRBJ1-1

CDR3 protein: CASSYGGTWTEAFF
V gene: TRBV6-5
J gene: TRBJ1-1

CDR3 protein: CASKGLPNQPQHF
V gene: TRBV25-1
J gene: TRBJ1-5

CDR3 protein: CASSFGALGWGNSPLHF
V gene: TRBV5-1
J gene: TRBJ1-6

CDR3 protein: CASSFRTKASNYGYTF
V gene: TRBV28
J gene: TRBJ1-2

CDR3 protein: CASSRGTENTEAFF
V gene: TRBV13
J gene: TRBJ1-1

CDR3 protein: CASSEGQLLTPLHF
V gene: TRBV4-2
J gene: TRBJ1-6

CDR3 protein: CASSIEGDRAGTKNIQYF
V gene: TRBV19
J gene: TRBJ2-4

CDR3 protein: CASSPRVDQPQHF
V gene: TRBV18
J gene: TRBJ1-5

CDR3 protein: CASSQDKAFGNTIYF
V gene: TRBV4-1
J gene: TRBJ1-3

CDR3 protein: CASSPGQLVDNEQFF
V gene: TRBV7-7
J gene: TRBJ2-1

CDR3 protein: CSVEGASYEQYF
V gene: TRBV29-1
J gene: TRBJ2-7

CDR3 protein: CASSLDPDNYGYTF
V gene: TRBV5-1
J gene: TRBJ1-2

CDR3 protein: CSASKIGSSYNEQFF
V gene: TRBV20-1
J gene: TRBJ2-1

CDR3 protein: CASSLGDRGTGELFF
V gene: TRBV7-9
J gene: TRBJ2-2

CDR3 protein: CSVEVRGMNTEAFF
V gene: TRBV29-1
J gene: TRBJ1-1

CDR3 protein: CASSEYPTGSSSSYEQYF
V gene: TRBV6-1
J gene: TRBJ2-7

CDR3 protein: CASSMSSDSRLLGSNQPQHF
V gene: TRBV19
J gene: TRBJ1-5

CDR3 protein: CASSLRSSGGGTDTQYF
V gene: TRBV7-2
J gene: TRBJ2-3

CDR3 protein: CASSLTSGGEIWIDTQYF
V gene: TRBV7-9
J gene: TRBJ2-3

CDR3 protein: CASTNIGYNSPLHF
V gene: TRBV27
J gene: TRBJ1-6

CDR3 protein: CASSQDPGLNSPLHF
V gene: TRBV4-1
J gene: TRBJ1-6

CDR3 protein: CASSSTDRGRSYEQYF
V gene: TRBV27
J gene: TRBJ2-7

CDR3 protein: CASSLEGDSSYNEQFF
V gene: TRBV5-1
J gene: TRBJ2-1

CDR3 protein: CASSPERGTDTQYF
V gene: TRBV14
J gene: TRBJ2-3

CDR3 protein: CASSRGLNQPQHF
V gene: TRBV6-5
J gene: TRBJ1-5

CDR3 protein: CASSFTQSSYEQYF
V gene: TRBV11-2
J gene: TRBJ2-7

CDR3 protein: CASSVLGQEVMNTEAFF
V gene: TRBV25-1
J gene: TRBJ1-1

CDR3 protein: CATSDPKGPNYGYTF
V gene: TRBV24-1
J gene: TRBJ1-2

CDR3 protein: CASSFTSGNTGELFF
V gene: TRBV27
J gene: TRBJ2-2

CDR3 protein: CASSSGVYNEQFF
V gene: TRBV5-6
J gene: TRBJ2-1

CDR3 protein: CASRATTSGNTIYF
V gene: TRBV2
J gene: TRBJ1-3

CDR3 protein: CASSLDGSGNTIYF
V gene: TRBV5-1
J gene: TRBJ1-3

CDR3 protein: CASSSWTGSEKLFF
V gene: TRBV5-4
J gene: TRBJ1-4

CDR3 protein: CASSFPGAEGYTF
V gene: TRBV7-9
J gene: TRBJ1-2

CDR3 protein: CASSLAHGPENIQYF
V gene: TRBV11-2
J gene: TRBJ2-4

CDR3 protein: CASSYVLGSSYEQYF
V gene: TRBV6-6
J gene: TRBJ2-7

CDR3 protein: CASSPDRDPSNQPQHF
V gene: TRBV27
J gene: TRBJ1-5

CDR3 protein: CAWSVPTGFQPQHF
V gene: TRBV30
J gene: TRBJ1-5

CDR3 protein: CASQATSGFTDTQYF
V gene: TRBV27
J gene: TRBJ2-3

CDR3 protein: CASSLEQGAGTEAFF
V gene: TRBV5-1
J gene: TRBJ1-1

CDR3 protein: CASSQSRGGGYTF
V gene: TRBV14
J gene: TRBJ1-2

CDR3 protein: CAWDGDRGDSPGGYTF
V gene: TRBV30
J gene: TRBJ1-2

CDR3 protein: CASRREISYNSPLHF
V gene: TRBV5-6
J gene: TRBJ1-6

CDR3 protein: CASSNRTGLGEKLFF
V gene: TRBV7-9
J gene: TRBJ1-4

CDR3 protein: CASSEEIYGGDTEAFF
V gene: TRBV6-1
J gene: TRBJ1-1

CDR3 protein: CASRGWVSYEQYF
V gene: TRBV2
J gene: TRBJ2-7

CDR3 protein: CAWSGDRLHTIYF
V gene: TRBV30
J gene: TRBJ1-3